Listed here are 7 T cell receptor beta chains from one sample, sequenced in a study of regulatory T cells in long-lasting Graves disease. The time point: persistent/refractory GD, antithyroid drugs over 5 years with positive TRAb. Researchers made the TCR library from RNA that was extracted from PBMCs. Libraries of TCR beta came from iRepertoire HTBI primers plus Arm-PCR of CDR3 regions. A single record per CDR3 protein comes from TCRdb applying MiXCR to the multiplex PCR reads. The table shows about 340,000 distinct CDR3 sequences, with roughly a fifth occurring only once. The sequences come from peripheral blood mononuclear cells (PBMCs), collected when the disease was refractory, from a patient treated with antithyroid drugs. These TCRs come from a female donor with Graves disease.

This clonotype has only a few counts. This chain joins TRBV20-1 and TRBJ1-1; D is uncertain. CDR1 and CDR2 (germline): DFQATT, SNEGSKA (reference sequence). The CDR3 spans 12 residues. The V end lost 2 bases, the J end lost 3 bases, and 7 bases lay between the germline ends. The CDR3 loop is CSARSGDTEAFF. The CDR3 DNA reads TGCAGTGCTAGATCTGGGGACACTGAAGCTTTCTTT.

The V and J genes are TRBV11-3 and TRBJ2-5; 9 positions agree with TRBD2. The CDR3 covers 19 residues. The V segment lost 3 bases and the J segment 2 bases; nucleotides outside the gene matches: 16. The germline CDR1 and CDR2 sequences are SGHNT and YENEEA. In DNA form, the CDR3 reads TGTGCCAGCAGCTTCGTGACTAGCGGAGTACGAAGGCGTCAAGAGACCCAGTACTTC. Encoded protein: CASSFVTSGVRRRQETQYF.

This clonotype was seen a few times. In DNA, the CDR3 is TGCAGCGTTGTGGAAGAAACCATATATTTT. It is translated as CSVVEETIYF. The chain combines TRBV29-1 with TRBJ1-3, with no clear D. Germline CDR1 reads SQVTM; CDR2 reads ANQGSEA. The CDR3 is 10 amino acids. Trimming removed 4 bases at V and 10 bases at J, with 8 bases between.

This clonotype was observed a few times. This rearrangement joins TRBV12-3 or TRBV12-4 to TRBJ2-1; D perhaps matches TRBD2 (5 bases). V lost 6 bases, J lost 0 bases, and 15 bases lay in between. This CDR3 region has 16 residues. The CDR3 DNA follows: TGTGCCAGCAGCCTGAGCGGTGGGAGCTCCTACAATGAGCAGTTCTTC. This sequence encodes CASSLSGGSSYNEQFF.

At least ten counts were recorded for this clonotype. V is TRBV6-1 and J is TRBJ1-1; TRBD1 agrees at 7 bases. The CDR3 has 12 residues. Looked up from germline, CDR1 is MNHNS and CDR2 is SASEGT. Trimming removed 5 bases from V and 9 bases from J; junction bases left unmatched: 6. CDR3 in DNA: TGTGCCAGCAGTCTACCGGGACAGCAAGCTTTCTTT. This encodes CASSLPGQQAFF.

In its sample, this clonotype was seen a few times. This sequence joins TRBV12-3 or TRBV12-4 and TRBJ2-1; tentatively, D is TRBD1 (5 bases). The length of the CDR3 is 15 residues. The ends were cut back, 1 base at V and 9 bases at J, with 16 bases in the middle. The CDR3 region is CASSLVQGKDSEQFF. As DNA, the CDR3 is TGTGCCAGCAGTTTAGTGCAGGGTAAGGATAGTGAGCAGTTCTTC.

The chain joins TRBV11-2 to TRBJ2-1, with 13 bases matching TRBD2. In germline, CDR1 is SGHAT, CDR2 FQNNGV. The CDR3 is 14 residues long. The trim removed 5 bases at V and 11 bases at J, leaving 6 bases unmatched. In nucleotides, the CDR3 is TGTGCCAGCAGCCTGGGACTAGCGGGAATTAAGCAGTTCTTC. It yields the protein CASSLGLAGIKQFF.